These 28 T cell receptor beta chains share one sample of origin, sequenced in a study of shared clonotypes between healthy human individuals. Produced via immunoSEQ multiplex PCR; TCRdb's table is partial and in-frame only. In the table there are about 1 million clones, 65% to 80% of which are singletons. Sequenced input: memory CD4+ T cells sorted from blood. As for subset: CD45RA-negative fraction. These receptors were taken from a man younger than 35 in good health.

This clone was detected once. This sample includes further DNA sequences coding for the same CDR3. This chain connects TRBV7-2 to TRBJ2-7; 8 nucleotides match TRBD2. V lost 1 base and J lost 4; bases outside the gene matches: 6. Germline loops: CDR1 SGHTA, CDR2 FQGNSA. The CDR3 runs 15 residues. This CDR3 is CASSLGGGGRYEQYF. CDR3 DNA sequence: TGTGCCAGCAGCTTAGGGGGCGGCGGGAGGTACGAGCAGTACTTC. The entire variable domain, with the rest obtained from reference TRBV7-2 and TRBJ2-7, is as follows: GAGVSQSPSNKVTEKGKDVELRCDPISGHTALYWYRQSLGQGLEFLIYFQGNSAPDKSGLPSDRFSAERTGGSVSTLTIQRTQQEDSAVYLCASSLGGGGRYEQYFGPGTRLTVT.

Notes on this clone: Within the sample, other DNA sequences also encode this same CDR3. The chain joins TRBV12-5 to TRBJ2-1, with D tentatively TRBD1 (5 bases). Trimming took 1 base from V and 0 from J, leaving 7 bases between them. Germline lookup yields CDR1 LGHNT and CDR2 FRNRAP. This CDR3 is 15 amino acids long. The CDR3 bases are TGTGCTAGTGGTTTGGGGCAGGGCTCCTACAATGAGCAGTTCTTC. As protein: CASGLGQGSYNEQFF.

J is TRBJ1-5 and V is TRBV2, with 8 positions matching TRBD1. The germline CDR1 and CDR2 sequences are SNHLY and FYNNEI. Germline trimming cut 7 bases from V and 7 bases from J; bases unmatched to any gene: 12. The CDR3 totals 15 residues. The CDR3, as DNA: TGTGCCAGCAAGTCGACAGGGGCGACGGGACAGCCCCAGCATTTT. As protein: CASKSTGATGQPQHF.

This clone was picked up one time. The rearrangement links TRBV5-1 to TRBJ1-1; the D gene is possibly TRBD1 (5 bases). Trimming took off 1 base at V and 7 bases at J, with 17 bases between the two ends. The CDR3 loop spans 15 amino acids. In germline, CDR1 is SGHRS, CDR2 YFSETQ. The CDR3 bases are TGCGCCAGCAGCTTGAAGCGGGGGTCGGACGGTGAAGCTTTCTTT. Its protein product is CASSLKRGSDGEAFF.

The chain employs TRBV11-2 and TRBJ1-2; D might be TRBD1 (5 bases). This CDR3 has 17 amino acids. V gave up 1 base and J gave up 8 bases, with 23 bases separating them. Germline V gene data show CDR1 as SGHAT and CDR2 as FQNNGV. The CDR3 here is CASSLVERRAASRGYTF. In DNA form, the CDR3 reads TGTGCCAGCAGCTTAGTGGAACGCAGGGCAGCCTCTAGGGGCTACACCTTC.

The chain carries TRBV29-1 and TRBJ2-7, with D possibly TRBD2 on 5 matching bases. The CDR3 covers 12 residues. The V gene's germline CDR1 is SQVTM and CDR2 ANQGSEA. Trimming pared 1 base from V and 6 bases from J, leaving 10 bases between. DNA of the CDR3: TGCAGCGTTGAAGCTAACGCGGGCGAGCAGTACTTC. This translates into CSVEANAGEQYF.

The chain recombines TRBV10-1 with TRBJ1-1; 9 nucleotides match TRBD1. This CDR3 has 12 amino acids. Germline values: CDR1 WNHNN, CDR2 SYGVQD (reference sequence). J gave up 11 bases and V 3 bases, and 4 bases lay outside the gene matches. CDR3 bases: TGCGCCAGCAGTGAAGGGGACAGGGCGGCTTTCTTT. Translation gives CASSEGDRAAFF.

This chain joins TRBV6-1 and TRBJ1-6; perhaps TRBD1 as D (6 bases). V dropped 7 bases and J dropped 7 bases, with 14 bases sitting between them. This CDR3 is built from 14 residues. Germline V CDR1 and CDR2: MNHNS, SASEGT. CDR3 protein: CASITGLGNSPLHF. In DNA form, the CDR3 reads TGTGCCAGCATTACAGGGCTAGGGAATTCACCCCTCCACTTT.

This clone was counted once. CDR3 nucleotide sequence: TGTGCCACCATGACTAGCGGGGGGAATACGCAGTATTTT. Amino acid sequence: CATMTSGGNTQYF. The chain combines TRBV10-3 with TRBJ2-3; TRBD2 aligns across 13 bases. V was pared by 10 bases and J by 7 bases, with 5 bases of the junction left unmatched. Germline loops: CDR1 ENHRY, CDR2 SYGVKD. This CDR3 comprises 13 residues.

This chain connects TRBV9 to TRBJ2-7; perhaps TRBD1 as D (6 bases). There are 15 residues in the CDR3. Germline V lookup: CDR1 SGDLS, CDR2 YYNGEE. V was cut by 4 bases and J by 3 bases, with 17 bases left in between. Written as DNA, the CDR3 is TGTGCCAGCAGCCCCCGACCAGGGGTCAACTACGAGCAGTACTTC. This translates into CASSPRPGVNYEQYF.

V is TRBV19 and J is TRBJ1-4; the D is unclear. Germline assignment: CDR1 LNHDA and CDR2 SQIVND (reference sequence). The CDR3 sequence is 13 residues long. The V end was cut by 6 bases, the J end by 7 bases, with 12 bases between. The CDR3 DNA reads TGTGCCAGTAGCCCTTTTTTGGGTGAAAAACTGTTTTTT. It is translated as CASSPFLGEKLFF.

The CDR3 DNA is TGTGCCATCAGTGAGACAGGGAAGGATAATTCACCCCTCCACTTT. Encoded protein: CAISETGKDNSPLHF. This sequence joins TRBV10-3 and TRBJ1-6, with TRBD1 as a possible D gene (6 bases). V was pared by 2 bases and J by 5 bases, with 10 bases between. The CDR3 is made up of 15 amino acids. The germline CDR1 and CDR2 sequences are ENHRY and SYGVKD.

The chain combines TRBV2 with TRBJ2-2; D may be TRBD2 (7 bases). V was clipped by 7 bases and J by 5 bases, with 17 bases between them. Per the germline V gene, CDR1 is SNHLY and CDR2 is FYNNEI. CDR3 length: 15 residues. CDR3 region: CASTLGGPRTGELFF. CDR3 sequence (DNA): TGTGCCAGCACTCTGGGGGGGCCCAGAACCGGGGAGCTGTTTTTT.

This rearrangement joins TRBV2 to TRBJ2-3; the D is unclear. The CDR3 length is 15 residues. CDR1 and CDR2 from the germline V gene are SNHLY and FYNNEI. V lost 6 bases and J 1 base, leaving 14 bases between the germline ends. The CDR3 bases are TGTGCCAGCAGGGCGTTAGCTTCGGGCACAGATACGCAGTATTTT. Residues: CASRALASGTDTQYF.

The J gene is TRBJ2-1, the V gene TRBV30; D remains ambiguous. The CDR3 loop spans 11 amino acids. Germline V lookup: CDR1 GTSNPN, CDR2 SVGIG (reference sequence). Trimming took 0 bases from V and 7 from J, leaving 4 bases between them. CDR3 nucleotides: TGTGCCTGGAGTGTTTGGAATGAGCAGTTCTTC. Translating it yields CAWSVWNEQFF.

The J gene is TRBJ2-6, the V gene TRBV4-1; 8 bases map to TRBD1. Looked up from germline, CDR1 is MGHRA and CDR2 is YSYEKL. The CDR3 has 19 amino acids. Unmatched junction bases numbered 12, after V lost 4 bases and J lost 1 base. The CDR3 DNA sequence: TGCGCCAGCAGCCGTGGGACAGGCCGAACCTCATCTGGGGCCAACGTCCTGACTTTC. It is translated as CASSRGTGRTSSGANVLTF.

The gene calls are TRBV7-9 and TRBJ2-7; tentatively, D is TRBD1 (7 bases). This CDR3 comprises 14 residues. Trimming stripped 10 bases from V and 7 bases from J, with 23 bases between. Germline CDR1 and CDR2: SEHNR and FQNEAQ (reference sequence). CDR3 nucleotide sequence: TGTGCCACCCAGGGGGACGGGGGAGGTGGAGAGCAGTACTTC. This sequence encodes CATQGDGGGGEQYF.

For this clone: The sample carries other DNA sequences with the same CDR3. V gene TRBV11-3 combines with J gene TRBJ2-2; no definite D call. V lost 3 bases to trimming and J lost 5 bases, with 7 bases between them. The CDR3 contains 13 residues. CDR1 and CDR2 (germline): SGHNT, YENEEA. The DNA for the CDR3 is TGTGCCAGCAGCTTCGGTGGAACCGGGGAGCTGTTTTTT. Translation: CASSFGGTGELFF.

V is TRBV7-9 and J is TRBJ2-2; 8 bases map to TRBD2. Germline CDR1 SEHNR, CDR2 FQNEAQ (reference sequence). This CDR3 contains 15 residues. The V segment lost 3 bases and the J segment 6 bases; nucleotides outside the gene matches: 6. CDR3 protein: CASSFFGRAPGELFF. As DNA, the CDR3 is TGTGCCAGCAGCTTTTTCGGGAGGGCCCCCGGGGAGCTGTTTTTT.

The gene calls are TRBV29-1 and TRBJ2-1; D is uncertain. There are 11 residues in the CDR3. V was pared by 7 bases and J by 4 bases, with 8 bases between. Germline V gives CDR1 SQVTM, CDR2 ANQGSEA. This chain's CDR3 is CSARIYNEQFF. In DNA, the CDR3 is TGCAGCGCTCGTATTTACAATGAGCAGTTCTTC.

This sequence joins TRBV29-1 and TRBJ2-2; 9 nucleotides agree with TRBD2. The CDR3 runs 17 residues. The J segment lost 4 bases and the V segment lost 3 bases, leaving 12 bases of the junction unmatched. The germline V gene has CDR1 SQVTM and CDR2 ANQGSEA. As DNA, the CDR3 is TGCAGCGTTGAGAGGCGGGAGGGCCTTCTTGCCACCGGGGAGCTGTTTTTT. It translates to CSVERREGLLATGELFF.

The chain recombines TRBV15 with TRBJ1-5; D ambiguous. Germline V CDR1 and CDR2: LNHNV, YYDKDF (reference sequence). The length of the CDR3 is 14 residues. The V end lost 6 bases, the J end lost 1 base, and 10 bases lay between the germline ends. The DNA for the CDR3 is TGTGCCACCAGGTCTGTAGGGAGCAATCAGCCCCAGCATTTT. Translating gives CATRSVGSNQPQHF.

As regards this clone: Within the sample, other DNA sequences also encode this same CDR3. The CDR3 sequence: CASSRGQGTDTQYF. The CDR3 region has the DNA TGTGCCAGCAGCCGGGGACAGGGGACAGATACGCAGTATTTT. The chain is built from TRBV5-4 and TRBJ2-3, with TRBD1 identical over 10 bases. CDR1 is SGHNT, CDR2 YYREEE, per germline (reference sequence). V shed 4 bases, J shed 3 bases, and the junction held 2 bases outside the gene matches. The CDR3 loop spans 14 amino acids.

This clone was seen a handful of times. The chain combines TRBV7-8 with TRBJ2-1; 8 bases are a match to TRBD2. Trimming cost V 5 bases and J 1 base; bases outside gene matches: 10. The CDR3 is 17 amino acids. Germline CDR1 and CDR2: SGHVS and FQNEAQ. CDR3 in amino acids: CASSLYGGAYSYNEQFF. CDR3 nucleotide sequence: TGTGCCAGCAGCCTTTACGGGGGGGCCTATTCCTACAATGAGCAGTTCTTC.

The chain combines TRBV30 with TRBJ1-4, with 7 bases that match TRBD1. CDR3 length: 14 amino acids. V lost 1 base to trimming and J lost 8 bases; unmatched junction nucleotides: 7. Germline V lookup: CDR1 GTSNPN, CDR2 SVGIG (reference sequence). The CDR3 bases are TGTGCCTGGAGTGCCTATTGGACAGGAGAAAAACTGTTTTTT. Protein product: CAWSAYWTGEKLFF.

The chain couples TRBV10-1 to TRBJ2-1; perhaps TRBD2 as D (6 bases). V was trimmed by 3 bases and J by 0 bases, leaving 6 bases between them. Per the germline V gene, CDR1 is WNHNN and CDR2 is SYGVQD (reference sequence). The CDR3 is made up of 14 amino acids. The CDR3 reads CASSDGSSYNEQFF. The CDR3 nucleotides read TGCGCCAGCAGTGACGGGAGCTCCTACAATGAGCAGTTCTTC.

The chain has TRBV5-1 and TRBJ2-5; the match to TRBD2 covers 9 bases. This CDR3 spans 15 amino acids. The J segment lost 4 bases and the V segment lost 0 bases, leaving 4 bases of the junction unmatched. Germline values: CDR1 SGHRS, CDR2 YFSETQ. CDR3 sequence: CASSLGLAEIETQYF. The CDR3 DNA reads TGCGCCAGCAGCTTGGGACTAGCGGAGATAGAGACCCAGTACTTC.

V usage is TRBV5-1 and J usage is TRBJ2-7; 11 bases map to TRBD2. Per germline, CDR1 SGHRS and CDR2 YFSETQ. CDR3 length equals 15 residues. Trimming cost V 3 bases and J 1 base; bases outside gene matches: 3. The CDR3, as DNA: TGCGCCAGCAGCTATTCTAGCGGGGGGTCCTACGAGCAGTACTTC. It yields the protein CASSYSSGGSYEQYF.